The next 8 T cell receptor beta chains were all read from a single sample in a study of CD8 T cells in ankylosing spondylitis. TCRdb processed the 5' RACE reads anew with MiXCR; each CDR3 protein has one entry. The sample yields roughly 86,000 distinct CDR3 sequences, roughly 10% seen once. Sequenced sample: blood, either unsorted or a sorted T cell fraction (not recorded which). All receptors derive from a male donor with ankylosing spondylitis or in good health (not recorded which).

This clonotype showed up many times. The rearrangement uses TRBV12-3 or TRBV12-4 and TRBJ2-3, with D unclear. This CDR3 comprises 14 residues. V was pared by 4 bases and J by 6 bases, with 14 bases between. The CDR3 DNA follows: TGTGCCAGCAGTTCCTCCCACAGTTCGGATACGCAGTATTTT. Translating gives CASSSSHSSDTQYF.

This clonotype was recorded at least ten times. The CDR3 region is CASSELDTEAFF. The CDR3 DNA sequence: TGTGCCAGTAGTGAGTTGGACACTGAAGCTTTCTTT. The chain carries TRBV19 and TRBJ1-1; no clear D. V lost 5 bases to trimming and J lost 3 bases, with 7 bases between them. The CDR3 covers 12 residues. Germline CDR1 reads LNHDA; CDR2 reads SQIVND (reference sequence).

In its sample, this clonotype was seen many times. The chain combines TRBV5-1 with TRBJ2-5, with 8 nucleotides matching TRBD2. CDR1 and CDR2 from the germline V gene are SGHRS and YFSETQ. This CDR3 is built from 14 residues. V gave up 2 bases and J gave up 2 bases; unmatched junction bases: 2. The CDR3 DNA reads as TGCGCCAGCAGCTTTAGCGGGGTACAAGAGACCCAGTACTTC. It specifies CASSFSGVQETQYF.

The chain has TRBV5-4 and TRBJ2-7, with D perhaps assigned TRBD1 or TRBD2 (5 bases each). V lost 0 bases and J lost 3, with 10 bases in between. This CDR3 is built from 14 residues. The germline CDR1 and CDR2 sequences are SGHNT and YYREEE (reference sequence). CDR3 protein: CASSLGDANYEQYF. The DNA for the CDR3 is TGTGCCAGCAGCTTGGGGGACGCCAACTACGAGCAGTACTTC.

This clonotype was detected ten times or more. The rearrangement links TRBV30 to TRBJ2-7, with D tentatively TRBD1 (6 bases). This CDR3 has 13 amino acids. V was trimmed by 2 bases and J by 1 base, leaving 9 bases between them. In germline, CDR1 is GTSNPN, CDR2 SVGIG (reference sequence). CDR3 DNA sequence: TGTGCCTGGAGTCGGGACAAATCCTACGAGCAGTACTTC. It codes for CAWSRDKSYEQYF.

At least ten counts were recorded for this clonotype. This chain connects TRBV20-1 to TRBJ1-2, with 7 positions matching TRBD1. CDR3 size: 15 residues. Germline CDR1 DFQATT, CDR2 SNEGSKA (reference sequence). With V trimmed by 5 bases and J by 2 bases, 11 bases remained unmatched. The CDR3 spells CSARGKGQLNYGYTF. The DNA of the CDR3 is TGCAGTGCTCGGGGGAAGGGACAGCTGAACTATGGCTACACCTTC.

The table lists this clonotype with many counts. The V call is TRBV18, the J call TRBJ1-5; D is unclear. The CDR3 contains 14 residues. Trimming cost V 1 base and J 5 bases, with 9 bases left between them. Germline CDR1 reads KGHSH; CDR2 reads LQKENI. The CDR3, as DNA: TGTGCCAGCTCACCACGACTCACCGATCAGCCCCAGCATTTT. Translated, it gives CASSPRLTDQPQHF.

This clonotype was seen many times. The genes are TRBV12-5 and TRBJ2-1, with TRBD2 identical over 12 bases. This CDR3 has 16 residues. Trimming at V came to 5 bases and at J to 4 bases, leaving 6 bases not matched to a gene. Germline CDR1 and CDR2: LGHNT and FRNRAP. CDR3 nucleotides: TGTGCTAGTGGTCTTACTAGCGGGGGGCCGTACAATGAGCAGTTCTTC. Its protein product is CASGLTSGGPYNEQFF.